These 30 T cell receptor beta chains were sequenced from one sample in a study of HIV-infected patients and healthy controls. cDNA was made from around 0.45 ug RNA using alpha and beta constant primers. Using multiplexing indices, alpha and beta chain libraries were generated apart by chain-specific third strand synthesis. TCRdb passed the 5' RACE reads through MiXCR, listing each CDR3 protein once. The sample yields about 7,600 distinct CDR3 sequences, more than 8% seen once. All unsorted peripheral T cells were captured because whole blood was used without fractionation. The source material was blood, sampled before antiretroviral therapy. The receptors were gathered from an adult with HIV infection.

This clonotype appeared many times. The V gene is TRBV12-3 or TRBV12-4, the J gene TRBJ1-5; no clear D. The CDR3 covers 12 residues. The V and J ends lost 2 bases and 5 bases respectively, with 4 bases between them. CDR3 DNA: TGTGCCAGCAGTTTATCCGATCAGCCCCAGCATTTT. This translates into CASSLSDQPQHF.

This clonotype was seen at least ten times. The chain carries TRBV7-2 and TRBJ2-3; 13 nucleotides agree with TRBD2. Unmatched junction bases numbered 3, after V lost 2 bases and J lost 4 bases. The CDR3 contains 16 residues. From germline, CDR1 is SGHTA and CDR2 FQGNSA. CDR3 loop: CASSLRLAGGPDTQYF. The CDR3 DNA reads as TGTGCCAGCAGCTTAAGACTAGCGGGAGGACCAGATACGCAGTATTTT.

This clonotype was recorded many times. The V call is TRBV7-9, the J call TRBJ1-1; 10 positions match TRBD1. Trimming at V came to 5 bases and at J to 4 bases, leaving 13 bases not matched to a gene. The CDR3 has 17 amino acids. Germline V gene data show CDR1 as SEHNR and CDR2 as FQNEAQ (reference sequence). The CDR3 DNA follows: TGTGCCAGCAGCCTCGGGACAGGGGCCGCGTCGGGCACTGAAGCTTTCTTT. This codes for CASSLGTGAASGTEAFF.

The chain joins TRBV7-2 to TRBJ2-7; tentatively, D is TRBD1 (6 bases). V dropped 5 bases and J dropped 3 bases, with 14 bases sitting between them. The germline V gene has CDR1 SGHTA and CDR2 FQGNSA. CDR3 size: 14 residues. CDR3 DNA: TGTGCCAGCAGCCCTGGGGGCAGGGTCTACGAGCAGTACTTC. Its protein product is CASSPGGRVYEQYF. Variable domain in full (rest from reference TRBV7-2 and TRBJ2-7): GAGVSQSPSNKVTEKGKDVELRCDPISGHTALYWYRQSLGQGLEFLIYFQGNSAPDKSGLPSDRFSAERTGGSVSTLTIQRTQQEDSAVYLCASSPGGRVYEQYFGPGTRLTVT.

By share, this clonotype ranks as medium-sized. V usage is TRBV6-6 and J usage is TRBJ1-1; D remains ambiguous. The CDR3 is 11 residues long. The V end lost 8 bases, the J end lost 10 bases, and 14 bases lay between the germline ends. Germline V gene lookup returns CDR1 MNHNY and CDR2 SVGAGI (reference sequence). DNA for the CDR3: TGTGCCAGCTCCAACCCGGAGGGAGCTTTCTTT. Encoded protein: CASSNPEGAFF.

The gene calls are TRBV7-6 and TRBJ2-1, with 13 bases matching TRBD2. The V and J ends lost 6 bases and 9 bases, in that order; junction bases with no gene match: 8. Germline lookup yields CDR1 SGHVS and CDR2 FNYEAQ. CDR3 size: 15 residues. The CDR3, as DNA: TGTGCCAGCAGGTCGACTAGCGGGAGGTCGGGTGAGCAGTTCTTC. It specifies CASRSTSGRSGEQFF. The whole variable domain, remainder taken from reference TRBV7-6 and TRBJ2-1, is GAGVSQSPRYKVTKRGQDVALRCDPISGHVSLYWYRQALGQGPEFLTYFNYEAQQDKSGLPNDRFSAERPEGSISTLTIQRTEQRDSAMYRCASRSTSGRSGEQFFGPGTRLTVL.

This clonotype was counted ten times or more. The genes are TRBV6-2 or TRBV6-3 and TRBJ2-7; 8 bases are shared with TRBD1. CDR1 is MNHEY, CDR2 SVGEGT, per germline. V was pared by 6 bases and J by 2 bases, with 15 bases of the junction left unmatched. This CDR3 region has 17 residues. The chain's CDR3 is CASSTSSRDRSPYEQYF. CDR3 bases: TGTGCCAGCAGCACTTCAAGCCGGGACAGGAGCCCCTACGAGCAGTACTTC.

This clonotype has at least ten counts. The gene calls are TRBV7-9 and TRBJ2-2; D is undetermined. The CDR3 contains 12 residues. Germline V gene lookup returns CDR1 SEHNR and CDR2 FQNEAQ (reference sequence). V was clipped by 5 bases and J by 8 bases, with 9 bases between them. CDR3 loop: CASSGIAGELFF. Here the CDR3 DNA reads TGTGCCAGCAGCGGGATAGCAGGGGAGCTGTTTTTT.

This chain links TRBV20-1 with TRBJ1-4, with 11 bases aligning to TRBD1. The V segment lost 5 bases and the J segment 6 bases; nucleotides outside the gene matches: 5. Germline-derived CDR1 and CDR2 are DFQATT and SNEGSKA (reference sequence). The CDR3 length is 14 residues. This chain's CDR3 is CSAPAGQGDEKLFF. The CDR3 DNA sequence: TGCAGTGCTCCGGCGGGACAGGGGGATGAAAAACTGTTTTTT.

This clonotype came up many times. The chain links TRBV7-9 to TRBJ2-1; D gene ambiguous. With 4 bases removed from V and 0 bases from J, the gap between germline ends came to 10 bases. This CDR3 comprises 15 residues. Germline CDR1 and CDR2: SEHNR and FQNEAQ (reference sequence). The CDR3 DNA follows: TGTGCCAGCAGCTCACCGAGTGGCTCCTACAATGAGCAGTTCTTC. Its protein is CASSSPSGSYNEQFF.

At least ten counts were recorded for this clonotype. This chain uses TRBV18 with TRBJ1-1, with TRBD1 matching over 7 bases. This CDR3 has 13 residues. Trimming took 3 bases from V and 6 from J; bases not matched to a gene: 4. Germline CDR1 reads KGHSH; CDR2 reads LQKENI. CDR3 in DNA: TGTGCCAGCTCACCCAGACAGGGCGCTGAAGCTTTCTTT. Its protein is CASSPRQGAEAFF.

Many counts were recorded for this clonotype. The CDR3 sequence: CASSNRATYEQYF. The CDR3 DNA follows: TGTGCCAGTAGTAACAGGGCCACCTACGAGCAGTACTTC. The chain carries TRBV19 and TRBJ2-7, with TRBD1 as a possible D gene (6 bases). This CDR3 spans 13 amino acids. Germline V lookup: CDR1 LNHDA, CDR2 SQIVND (reference sequence). The germline V and J ends were trimmed by 4 bases and 2 bases, with 9 bases remaining between them.

There are many counts of this clonotype. The genes are TRBV18 and TRBJ2-2; D possibly corresponds to TRBD1 (5 bases). Germline assignment: CDR1 KGHSH and CDR2 LQKENI. V lost 3 bases and J 1 base, leaving 9 bases between the germline ends. The CDR3 totals 15 residues. The CDR3 region is CASSPSQGNTGELFF. The CDR3 DNA reads as TGTGCCAGCTCACCCTCGCAGGGGAACACCGGGGAGCTGTTTTTT.

This sequence joins TRBV29-1 and TRBJ2-3; tentatively, D is TRBD2 (6 bases). V dropped 1 base and J dropped 1 base, with 9 bases sitting between them. The CDR3 runs to 14 residues. Germline lookup yields CDR1 SQVTM and CDR2 ANQGSEA. CDR3 nucleotide sequence: TGCAGCGTTGAAGGTGCTAGCGGCACAGATACGCAGTATTTT. Its protein is CSVEGASGTDTQYF.

Written as DNA, the CDR3 is TGTGCCATCAGTAACAGGGGCGGGGAAGAGACCCAGTACTTC. As protein: CAISNRGGEETQYF. The chain has TRBV10-3 and TRBJ2-5; perhaps TRBD1 as D (7 bases). Deletions cut 5 bases from V and 3 bases from J, with 13 bases between. The germline V gene encodes CDR1 ENHRY and CDR2 SYGVKD. The CDR3 sequence is 14 residues long.

Judged by abundance, this clonotype is medium-sized. The genes are TRBV7-6 and TRBJ1-1, with a possible D match to TRBD1 (5 bases). Germline V CDR1 and CDR2: SGHVS, FNYEAQ. This CDR3 region has 13 residues. V was shortened by 4 bases and J by 3 bases, with 9 bases between the two germline ends. CDR3 sequence reads: CASSSQDYTEAFF. Here the CDR3 DNA reads TGTGCCAGCAGCTCACAGGACTACACTGAAGCTTTCTTT.

Many counts were recorded for this clonotype. The chain combines TRBV18 with TRBJ2-5; tentatively, D is TRBD2 (5 bases). This CDR3 has 14 amino acids. Trimming stripped 3 bases from V and 5 bases from J, with 13 bases between. Germline lookup yields CDR1 KGHSH and CDR2 LQKENI. CDR3 region: CASSPGPSGETQYF. The CDR3 DNA reads TGTGCCAGCTCACCGGGCCCCTCGGGGGAGACCCAGTACTTC.

J is TRBJ2-5 and V is TRBV19; D perhaps matches TRBD1 (6 bases). V shed 9 bases and J shed 0 bases, with 14 bases lying between them. Germline values: CDR1 LNHDA, CDR2 SQIVND (reference sequence). The CDR3 runs to 14 residues. The CDR3 DNA reads as TGTGCCAGCAGCCGGGACAACTACCAAGAGACCCAGTACTTC. Its protein product is CASSRDNYQETQYF.

There are many counts of this clonotype. The chain combines TRBV2 with TRBJ2-3, with 10 bases that match TRBD2. The V and J ends lost 3 bases and 1 base, in that order; junction bases with no gene match: 4. CDR1 is SNHLY and CDR2 is FYNNEI in the germline V gene. The CDR3 is made up of 16 amino acids. The CDR3 DNA is TGTGCCAGCAGTGAGGGACTAGCGTCGGGCACAGATACGCAGTATTTT. Translation: CASSEGLASGTDTQYF.

The J gene is TRBJ2-1, the V gene TRBV29-1; 12 nucleotides match TRBD1. The CDR3 is 14 amino acids. The junction had 8 bases not matched to a gene; V was cut back by 6 bases and J by 8 bases. Germline CDR1 reads SQVTM; CDR2 reads ANQGSEA. The CDR3 DNA reads TGCAGCGTGGCCGGGACAGGGGGCGAGGATGAGCAGTTCTTC. Translated, it gives CSVAGTGGEDEQFF.

This clonotype was recorded at least ten times. The rearrangement uses TRBV7-2 and TRBJ2-1, with D tentatively TRBD2 (5 bases). The V and J ends lost 1 base and 2 bases respectively, with 6 bases between them. Germline V lookup: CDR1 SGHTA, CDR2 FQGNSA. This CDR3 contains 14 residues. CDR3 in DNA: TGTGCCAGCAGCTTAGACGGGGCCTACAATGAGCAGTTCTTC. Residues: CASSLDGAYNEQFF.

This clonotype was seen ten or more times. The chain links TRBV28 to TRBJ2-6; no clear D gene. The CDR3 contains 20 residues. Deletions cut 5 bases from V and 3 bases from J, with 26 bases between. Germline V gene sequence: CDR1 MDHEN, CDR2 SYDVKM. CDR3 DNA sequence: TGTGCCAGCAGTCTAAGCGTGGGGATAGGAAGTAGCTTTGGGGCCAACGTCCTGACTTTC. Translating gives CASSLSVGIGSSFGANVLTF.

Many counts were recorded for this clonotype. The V call is TRBV5-1, the J call TRBJ2-1; tentative D call: TRBD2 (5 bases). V was trimmed by 4 bases and J by 5 bases, leaving 19 bases between them. Germline loops: CDR1 SGHRS, CDR2 YFSETQ. This CDR3 is 16 amino acids long. The CDR3 loop reads CASSPEVRIWDNEQFF. The DNA for the CDR3 is TGCGCCAGCAGCCCGGAGGTCCGGATTTGGGACAATGAGCAGTTCTTC.

This clonotype has at least ten counts. The chain joins TRBV7-9 to TRBJ2-6, with 8 bases fitting TRBD1. The CDR3 runs 15 residues. Unmatched junction bases numbered 0, after V lost 1 base and J lost 4 bases. Germline V gives CDR1 SEHNR, CDR2 FQNEAQ (reference sequence). The CDR3 DNA is TGTGCCAGCAGCTTAGGGACAGGGGGGGCCAACGTCCTGACTTTC. It is translated as CASSLGTGGANVLTF. The full variable domain, in which reference TRBV7-9 and TRBJ2-6 provide the parts outside the CDR3, is DTGVSQNPRHKITKRGQNVTFRCDPISEHNRLYWYRQTLGQGPEFLTYFQNEAQLEKSRLLSDRFSAERPKGSFSTLEIQRTEQGDSAMYLCASSLGTGGANVLTFGAGSRLTVL.

This clonotype was seen at least ten times. The gene calls are TRBV10-3 and TRBJ1-1; 7 nucleotides agree with TRBD1. The germline V gene has CDR1 ENHRY and CDR2 SYGVKD. With 6 bases clipped from V and 3 bases from J, the junction kept 7 bases outside the gene matches. This CDR3 region has 14 residues. CDR3 DNA: TGTGCCATCAGACAGGCTACAGGGGACACTGAAGCTTTCTTT. Amino acid sequence: CAIRQATGDTEAFF.

This clonotype was recorded many times. V and J are TRBV12-3 or TRBV12-4 and TRBJ2-3; 7 nucleotides line up with TRBD2. The V and J ends lost 5 bases and 2 bases, in that order; junction bases with no gene match: 10. The CDR3 spans 16 residues. CDR3 bases: TGTGCCAGCAGTCCTGATCTAGCGGCACACACAGATACGCAGTATTTT. Amino acids: CASSPDLAAHTDTQYF.

This clonotype is medium-sized by share. V and J are TRBV19 and TRBJ2-1; D remains unclear. The germline V gene has CDR1 LNHDA and CDR2 SQIVND (reference sequence). Trimming cost V 0 bases and J 10 bases, with 10 bases left between them. This CDR3 is 13 amino acids long. The CDR3 region is CASSIERVSEQFF. The CDR3 bases are TGTGCCAGTAGTATAGAAAGGGTCTCGGAGCAGTTCTTC.

This clonotype was recorded many times. The chain uses TRBV15 and TRBJ2-1; 14 bases map to TRBD2. This CDR3 region has 18 residues. Germline V lookup: CDR1 LNHNV, CDR2 YYDKDF (reference sequence). J gave up 1 base and V 10 bases, and 12 bases lay outside the gene matches. DNA for the CDR3: TGTGCCATCCGCTCCGGGACTAGCGGGGGAGCGTCCTACAATGAGCAGTTCTTC. Protein product: CAIRSGTSGGASYNEQFF.

By share, this clonotype ranks as medium-sized (0.01 to 0.1%). The V gene is TRBV11-2, the J gene TRBJ2-1; no clear D gene. CDR1 and CDR2 from the germline V gene are SGHAT and FQNNGV. The length of the CDR3 is 15 residues. V was pared by 0 bases and J by 0 bases, with 6 bases between. The CDR3, as DNA: TGTGCCAGCAGCTTAGAGGTGAGCTCCTACAATGAGCAGTTCTTC. Its translation: CASSLEVSSYNEQFF.

This clonotype occurred many times. The chain is built from TRBV6-2 or TRBV6-3 and TRBJ2-2; D not certain. V gave up 5 bases and J gave up 9 bases, with 16 bases separating them. The CDR3 totals 14 residues. Germline V lookup: CDR1 MNHEY, CDR2 SVGEGT. CDR3 loop: CASSPPGEIRELFF. The CDR3 coding sequence is TGTGCCAGCAGTCCCCCCGGTGAAATACGGGAGCTGTTTTTT.